This T cell receptor beta chain emerged from a study of early T cells in non-severe SARS-CoV-2 infection. Looking at the study overall: Bulk RNA from unsorted whole blood was sequenced; chains were unpaired. The study's findings and limits: Reliance on VDJdb matching favored anti-spike CD8 responses; private and CD4 specificities were missed.

Unique molecular identifiers (one per individual cDNA molecule) were attached. One entry per CDR3 protein results from TCRdb running MiXCR on the 5' RACE reads. The sample lists about 89,000 distinct CDR3 sequences; 16% were seen once. For this clonotype: Its antigen is currently unknown.

This sequence originates from an adult who was a healthcare worker with PCR-confirmed SARS-CoV-2 infection or an uninfected control (not recorded which). The sample in question was whole blood, obtained at baseline.

The CDR3 DNA reads TGTGCCAGCAGTCTGAGATACGAGACCCAGTACTTC. Encoded protein: CASSLRYETQYF. The chain links TRBV12-3 or TRBV12-4 to TRBJ2-5, with D hard to call. V was shortened by 5 bases and J by 5 bases, with 9 bases between the two germline ends. CDR3 length: 12 residues.